The source of this T cell receptor (beta chain) is a study of response to subunit inactivated influenza vaccine. In TCRdb, the RT-PCR reads were re-called with MiXCR into one record per CDR3 protein. Altogether about 540,000 distinct CDR3 sequences are present, roughly 25% being singletons, with the ten largest covering 2.8%. The V gene end was trimmed by 2 bases and the J gene end by 1 base; junction bases not matched to a gene: 10. CDR1 MNHEY and CDR2 SVGEGT come from the germline V gene. The CDR3 length is 17 residues. The same specimen was also included in a second study, on T cells expressing NK-cell markers. That study reports: The authors made TCR beta cDNA libraries by 5'RACE template switching. This switching added a universal primer site and UMIs. Sorted CD3+CD56+NKG2C+, CD3+CD56+NKG2C- and CD3+CD56-NKG2C+ T-cell subsets were beta-chain profiled.

The genes are TRBV6-2 or TRBV6-3 and TRBJ2-7, with TRBD1 matching over 8 bases. The sample was CD4+ T cells sorted from PBMCs, taken roughly 12 days after vaccination. The clonotype originates from a man aged 45 to 65 who received an inactivated influenza vaccine. CDR3 amino acids: CASSYPRIGTGSYEQYF. CDR3 in DNA: TGTGCCAGCAGTTACCCAAGGATTGGGACAGGTTCCTACGAGCAGTACTTC.